The rows below give T cell receptor beta chains drawn from one sample of a study of shared clonotypes between healthy human individuals. Here immunoSEQ multiplex PCR was the method, and the copy in TCRdb shows in-frame clones only, minus some. The table includes about 380,000 clones, about 96% detected once. Sequencing was carried out using memory CD8+ T cells sorted from blood. The receptors shown here come from a man aged 25-45 years in good health. The CDR3 runs from the conserved cysteine through the conserved F or W. The D gene is left open where the match is weak. A row's size may be missing; if present it is once, few, many or a size class.

>TRBJ1-1|NA|NA|TRBV5-1
CASSLMAGNTEAFF
TGCGCCAGCAGCTTGATGGCGGGAAACACTGAAGCTTTCTTT
>TRBJ2-3|NA|TRBD2|TRBV5-1
CASSPASGRTDTQYF
TGCGCCAGCAGCCCCGCTAGCGGGCGCACAGATACGCAGTATTTT
>TRBJ2-2|NA|TRBD1|TRBV6-4
CASREEGASIGELFF
TGTGCCAGCAGGGAAGAGGGGGCATCTATCGGGGAGCTGTTTTTT
>TRBJ2-1|NA|TRBD2|TRBV9
CASSTRLAASNEQFF
TGTGCCAGCAGCACAAGACTAGCGGCCTCCAATGAGCAGTTCTTC
>TRBJ1-1|NA|NA|TRBV11-2
CASSLRPLNTEAFF
TGTGCCAGCAGCTTAAGGCCCCTGAACACTGAAGCTTTCTTT
>TRBJ2-1|NA|NA|TRBV7-2
CASSLAAWRFEANEQFF
TGTGCCAGCAGCTTAGCTGCGTGGCGGTTTGAGGCAAATGAGCAGTTCTTC
>TRBJ1-3|NA|NA|TRBV15
CATSRVKSSGNTIYF
TGTGCCACCAGCAGAGTTAAGAGCTCTGGAAACACCATATATTTT
>TRBJ1-2|NA|NA|TRBV5-4
CASSLGPFEGLNDGYTF
TGTGCCAGCAGCTTGGGGCCCTTTGAGGGGCTAAACGATGGCTACACCTTC
>TRBJ1-4|NA|TRBD1|TRBV7-2
CASSLQGAANEKLFF
TGTGCCAGCAGCCTACAGGGGGCAGCTAATGAAAAACTGTTTTTT
>TRBJ2-5|NA|NA|TRBV29-1
CSVEGRRRYETQYF
TGCAGCGTTGAGGGCAGGAGAAGGTATGAGACCCAGTACTTC
>TRBJ2-5|NA|NA|TRBV27
CASSFLQETQYF
TGTGCCAGCAGTTTCCTCCAAGAGACCCAGTACTTC
>TRBJ2-5|NA|NA|TRBV29-1
CSVEEGWLQETQYF
TGCAGCGTTGAGGAAGGTTGGCTACAAGAGACCCAGTACTTC
>TRBJ2-7|NA|TRBD2|TRBV14
CASSQVPSGLYEQYF
TGTGCCAGCAGCCAAGTCCCTAGCGGGCTCTACGAGCAGTACTTC
>TRBJ1-2|NA|NA|TRBV28
CASSYPGTSYGYTF
TGTGCCAGCAGTTATCCCGGGACTAGTTATGGCTACACCTTC
>TRBJ2-5|NA|TRBD2|TRBV19
CASSRLKTAGGGETQYF
TGTGCCAGTAGTAGGCTCAAAACGGCGGGAGGGGGCGAGACCCAGTACTTC
>TRBJ2-7|NA|NA|TRBV19
CASSIASGASYEQYF
TGTGCCAGTAGTATCGCGTCGGGGGCGAGCTACGAGCAGTACTTC
>TRBJ1-3|NA|NA|TRBV6-1
CASSGDTFSGNTIYF
TGTGCCAGCAGTGGGGACACTTTCTCTGGAAACACCATATATTTT
>TRBJ2-1|NA|NA|TRBV5-4
CASSYTRVHEQFF
TGTGCCAGCAGCTATACCAGGGTTCATGAGCAGTTCTTC
>TRBJ2-3|NA|TRBD2|TRBV6-1
CASSGTRGTDTQYF
TGTGCCAGTTCCGGGACTAGGGGCACAGATACGCAGTATTTT
>TRBJ1-1|NA|NA|TRBV2
CASSAQFTEAFF
TGTGCCAGCAGTGCTCAGTTCACTGAAGCTTTCTTT
>TRBJ2-3|once|NA|TRBV7-2
CASSLGDRDPEYTQYF
TGTGCCAGCAGCTTGGGGGACCGGGACCCCGAATATACGCAGTATTTT
>TRBJ2-1|once|TRBD2|TRBV19
CASSITLTSGRANEQFF
TGTGCCAGTAGTATTACCCTAACTAGCGGGAGGGCCAATGAGCAGTTCTTC
>TRBJ2-7|NA|TRBD2|TRBV29-1
CSVVRLADYEQYF
TGCAGCGTTGTAAGGCTAGCGGACTACGAGCAGTACTTC
>TRBJ2-1|NA|TRBD1|TRBV5-1
CASSSAGQGAQNEQFF
TGCGCCAGCAGCTCCGCGGGACAGGGGGCGCAGAATGAGCAGTTCTTC
>TRBJ1-1|NA|NA|TRBV30
CAWSGPVRVIEAFF
TGTGCCTGGAGTGGTCCCGTCCGGGTTATTGAAGCTTTCTTT
>TRBJ2-5|NA|NA|TRBV5-4
CASSFRETQYF
TGTGCCAGCAGCTTCCGAGAGACCCAGTACTTC
>TRBJ1-5|NA|NA|TRBV30
CAWKGEDQPQHF
TGTGCCTGGAAGGGGGAAGACCAGCCCCAGCATTTT
>TRBJ1-3|NA|NA|TRBV15
CATSREAAPGNTIYF
TGTGCCACCAGCAGAGAAGCGGCACCTGGAAACACCATATATTTT
>TRBJ1-5|NA|NA|TRBV28
CASSLSTAVSYSNQPQHF
TGTGCCAGCAGTTTGTCGACAGCCGTTTCTTATAGCAATCAGCCCCAGCATTTT
>TRBJ2-1|NA|TRBD2|TRBV6-1
CASSARTSGRINEQFF
TGTGCCAGCAGTGCACGGACTAGCGGGAGAATCAATGAGCAGTTCTTC
>TRBJ1-4|NA|TRBD1|TRBV19
CASSTRQGANEKLFF
TGTGCCAGTAGTACCAGACAGGGGGCTAATGAAAAACTGTTTTTT
>TRBJ2-7|once|NA|TRBV7-8
CASSLNPGYYEQYF
TGTGCCAGCAGCTTAAATCCGGGGTACTACGAGCAGTACTTC
>TRBJ2-1|NA|TRBD2|TRBV7-8
CASSLVRGRAAYNEQFF
TGTGCCAGCAGCTTAGTTCGAGGGAGGGCCGCTTACAATGAGCAGTTCTTC
>TRBJ2-5|NA|NA|TRBV28
CASSLRVAKTQYF
TGTGCCAGCAGTTTACGGGTAGCCAAGACCCAGTACTTC